This passage covers 15 T cell receptor beta chains from one sample sequenced in a study of cytomegalovirus exposure and HLA in healthy donors. 13 Jbeta primers and 60 Vbeta primers were used for the PCR. Measured with immunoSEQ multiplex PCR; TCRdb has only the in-frame clones, and not every one. This sample carries about 150,000 clones, approximately 81% of them seen once, and the ten largest clones take 1% to 1.5%. The sample comprised PBMCs. These receptors all come from a man aged 50-59 years in good health and CMV-seropositive.

The rearrangement uses TRBV4-3 and TRBJ2-3; TRBD2 matches at 7 bases. The germline gives CDR1 LGHNA, CDR2 YSLEER. Losses at the gene ends were 5 bases for V and 5 bases for J; bases not matched to a gene: 19. This CDR3 is built from 18 residues. The CDR3 loop reads CASSNPMEGAGAEDTQYF. CDR3 nucleotides: TGCGCCAGCAGCAACCCGATGGAGGGTGCGGGAGCCGAAGATACGCAGTATTTT.

The J gene is TRBJ1-2, the V gene TRBV14; weak D call: TRBD1 (6 bases). The CDR3 totals 14 residues. Trimming pared 1 base from V and 5 bases from J, leaving 11 bases between. The germline gives CDR1 SGHDN, CDR2 FVKESK. The CDR3 reads CASSQGDTGYGYTF. The CDR3 bases are TGTGCCAGCAGCCAAGGGGACACTGGATATGGCTACACCTTC.

The chain combines TRBV5-1 with TRBJ2-1; 11 bases agree with TRBD2. The CDR3 length is 16 residues. V was pared by 4 bases and J by 4 bases, with 7 bases of the junction left unmatched. The V gene's germline CDR1 is SGHRS and CDR2 YFSETQ. This chain's CDR3 is CASSGTPSGGYNEQFF. CDR3 nucleotides: TGCGCCAGCAGCGGAACCCCTAGCGGGGGGTACAATGAGCAGTTCTTC.

The chain links TRBV30 to TRBJ2-7; the D gene is possibly TRBD1 (6 bases). The germline V gene has CDR1 GTSNPN and CDR2 SVGIG (reference sequence). Trimming shortened V by 6 bases and J by 4 bases, and 16 bases separated the two germline ends. The CDR3 loop spans 13 amino acids. The CDR3 is CACSQGFPYEQYF. DNA of the CDR3: TGTGCCTGCTCACAGGGTTTCCCTTACGAGCAGTACTTC.

J is TRBJ2-1 and V is TRBV28; possible D gene TRBD1, 6 bases. CDR3 length: 11 amino acids. Trimming shortened V by 8 bases and J by 15 bases, and 17 bases separated the two germline ends. Germline V lookup: CDR1 MDHEN, CDR2 SYDVKM. Here the CDR3 reads CASHQGTQPFF. The CDR3 DNA follows: TGTGCCAGCCATCAGGGGACGCAACCGTTCTTC. Full variable domain (remainder filled in from reference TRBV28 and TRBJ2-1): DVKVTQSSRYLVKRTGEKVFLECVQDMDHENMFWYRQDPGLGLRLIYFSYDVKMKEKGDIPEGYSVSREKKERFSLILESASTNQTSMYLCASHQGTQPFFGPGTRLTVL.

This clone appeared a few times. This chain uses TRBV11-2 with TRBJ2-7, with D perhaps matching TRBD2 (6 bases). CDR1 SGHAT and CDR2 FQNNGV come from the germline V gene. The germline V and J ends were trimmed by 0 bases and 4 bases, with 13 bases remaining between them. The CDR3 covers 15 residues. CDR3 in DNA: TGTGCCAGCAGCTTAGATCGGGACTGGGGGTACGAGCAGTACTTC. Its protein product is CASSLDRDWGYEQYF.

V gene TRBV29-1 combines with J gene TRBJ2-1; 7 nucleotides align to TRBD1. Looked up from germline, CDR1 is SQVTM and CDR2 is ANQGSEA. The CDR3 has 12 residues. J lost 8 bases, V lost 4 bases, and 5 bases had no gene match. Here the CDR3 DNA reads TGCAGCGTTGGACAGGGTATTGATGAGCAGTTCTTC. This translates into CSVGQGIDEQFF.

The CDR3 spells CASRTGNSGNTIYF. CDR3 nucleotide sequence: TGTGCCAGCAGAACAGGGAACTCTGGAAACACCATATATTTT. This chain joins TRBV27 and TRBJ1-3; D is possibly TRBD1 (6 bases). The V gene's germline CDR1 is MNHEY and CDR2 SMNVEV (reference sequence). The CDR3 has 14 residues. V was trimmed by 6 bases and J by 0 bases, leaving 9 bases between them.

V gene TRBV19 combines with J gene TRBJ2-3; the D is unclear. CDR1 LNHDA and CDR2 SQIVND come from the germline V gene (reference sequence). The CDR3 length is 15 residues. The V end was cut by 1 base, the J end by 5 bases, with 13 bases between. The CDR3 loop is CASSIAGGDGDTQYF. DNA for the CDR3: TGTGCCAGTAGTATAGCCGGTGGAGATGGAGATACGCAGTATTTT.

V gene TRBV27 combines with J gene TRBJ1-4, with TRBD1 as a possible D gene (6 bases). Germline V gene lookup returns CDR1 MNHEY and CDR2 SMNVEV (reference sequence). The length of the CDR3 is 14 residues. V was clipped by 6 bases and J by 5 bases, with 13 bases between them. CDR3 DNA sequence: TGTGCCAGCAGCCGAGGACAGATAAATGAAAAACTGTTTTTT. Its protein product is CASSRGQINEKLFF.

This clone was counted only a few times. The V and J genes are TRBV5-1 and TRBJ1-6, with D tentatively TRBD1 (5 bases). Germline CDR1 SGHRS, CDR2 YFSETQ. The CDR3 runs 14 residues. V lost 2 bases and J 8 bases, leaving 11 bases between the germline ends. The CDR3 region is CASSLGGGDSPLHF. In DNA, the CDR3 is TGCGCCAGCAGCTTAGGAGGAGGGGATTCACCCCTCCACTTT.

V usage is TRBV5-1 and J usage is TRBJ2-7; TRBD1 matches 10 bases. From germline, CDR1 is SGHRS and CDR2 YFSETQ. J gave up 7 bases and V 4 bases, and 8 bases lay outside the gene matches. CDR3 length: 14 residues. The CDR3 sequence is CASSPGQGMGEQYF. The CDR3 nucleotides are TGCGCCAGCAGCCCGGGACAGGGGATGGGAGAGCAGTACTTC.

J is TRBJ1-5 and V is TRBV18; maybe TRBD1 (5 bases). This CDR3 is built from 14 residues. The V end lost 2 bases, the J end lost 5 bases, and 10 bases lay between the germline ends. Germline CDR1 KGHSH, CDR2 LQKENI. The CDR3 coding sequence is TGTGCCAGCTCACCAGTGGGCAGGGATCAGCCCCAGCATTTT. Translated, it gives CASSPVGRDQPQHF.

The V gene is TRBV7-9, the J gene TRBJ2-3; 8 nucleotides match TRBD2. The CDR3 runs to 16 residues. From germline, CDR1 is SEHNR and CDR2 FQNEAQ (reference sequence). Losses at the gene ends were 2 bases for V and 0 bases for J; bases not matched to a gene: 4. The CDR3 DNA reads as TGTGCCAGCAGCTTACAAGCGGGGGAAAGCACAGATACGCAGTATTTT. Protein: CASSLQAGESTDTQYF.

This chain joins TRBV9 and TRBJ1-3; TRBD1 matches 7 bases. CDR3 length: 16 residues. The V gene's germline CDR1 is SGDLS and CDR2 YYNGEE. The V gene end was trimmed by 0 bases and the J gene end by 4 bases; junction bases not matched to a gene: 7. The CDR3 DNA is TGTGCCAGCAGCGTAGACGGACGGGACAGCGGAAACACCATATATTTT. Translated: CASSVDGRDSGNTIYF.